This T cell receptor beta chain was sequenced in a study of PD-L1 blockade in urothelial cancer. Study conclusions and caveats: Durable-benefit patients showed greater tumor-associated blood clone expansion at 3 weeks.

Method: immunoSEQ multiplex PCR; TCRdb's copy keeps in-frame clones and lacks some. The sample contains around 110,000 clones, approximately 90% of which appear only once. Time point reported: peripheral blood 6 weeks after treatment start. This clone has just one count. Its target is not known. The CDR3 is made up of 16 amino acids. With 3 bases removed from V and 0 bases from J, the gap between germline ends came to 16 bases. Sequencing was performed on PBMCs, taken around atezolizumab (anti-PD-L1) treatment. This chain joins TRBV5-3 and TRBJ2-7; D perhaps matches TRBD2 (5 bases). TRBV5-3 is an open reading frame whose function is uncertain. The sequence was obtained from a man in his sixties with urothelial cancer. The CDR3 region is CARSSTRMESSYEQYF. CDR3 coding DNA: TGTGCCAGAAGCTCAACTAGAATGGAGAGCTCCTACGAGCAGTACTTC.